This T cell receptor (beta chain) appears in the sequencing data of a study of blood T cells in healthy people across ages. Points on this clonotype: No antigen is known for it. A junction end diverges from the germline sequence, so it may reflect a read error.

The CDR3 length is 14 residues. The germline gives CDR1 SSHAT, CDR2 FNYEAQ (reference sequence). Sample-barcoded 5' priming and a J-beta primer mix drove a second PCR of roughly 6 to 12 cycles. TCRdb reanalysed the 5' RACE reads using MiXCR and keeps one entry per CDR3 protein. Here the sample spans 1,500,000 or so distinct CDR3 sequences, around 55% being singletons. Overall study results and limits: Roughly linear declines in TCR beta diversity per million T cells occurred with age.

V gene TRBV7-7 combines with J gene TRBJ2-5, with D perhaps TRBD1 (6 bases). This sequence originates from a man younger than 35 in good health. What was sequenced was blood. The CDR3 protein is CASSSGQSQETQYF. Here the CDR3 DNA reads TGTGCTAGCAGCTCAGGACAGAGTCAAGAGACCCAGTACTTC.